These T cell receptor beta chains were read from a single sample in a study of technical replicates of blood from a few donors. Clones were read by immunoSEQ multiplex PCR, and TCRdb kept only the in-frame ones, dropping some. Counted here are about 15,000 clones, approximately 78% occurring once; the ten biggest clones make up around 13%. Sequenced material: PBMCs. Source of these receptors: a human donor in good health. Each CDR3 is given with its conserved first and last residue. D genes are given only for firm matches. Clone sizes are given selectively: once, few, many, or a class where the clone is expanded.

abundance	v_gene	j_gene	d_gene	CDR3nt	CDR3aa
-	TRBV2	TRBJ2-5	-	TGTGCCAGCAAGCCAGGGGTCGGAGAGACCCAGTACTTC	CASKPGVGETQYF
-	TRBV7-6	TRBJ1-2	-	TGTGCCAGCAGCTTAACCCCCCCCGGAGGGGACCTGAACTATGGCTACACCTTC	CASSLTPPGGDLNYGYTF
-	TRBV28	TRBJ2-4	TRBD1	TGTGCCAGCAGTTTGACAGGGGGTAACGGAAACATTCAGTACTTC	CASSLTGGNGNIQYF
-	TRBV5-1	TRBJ2-7	-	TGCGCCAGCAGCTTGGCGCCCGCCAGTGACGAGCAGTACTTC	CASSLAPASDEQYF
once	TRBV7-3	TRBJ2-1	TRBD2	TGTGCCAGCAGCGGGACTAGCGGGACATACAATGAGCAGTTCTTC	CASSGTSGTYNEQFF
-	TRBV5-5	TRBJ2-7	-	TGTGCCAGCAGCGGTCCGGGGAGCTCGCCCTACGAGCAGTACTTC	CASSGPGSSPYEQYF
-	TRBV6-1	TRBJ2-1	-	TGTGCCAGCAGTGACGGCCTAGCCAATGAGCAGTTCTTC	CASSDGLANEQFF
-	TRBV7-9	TRBJ2-1	TRBD2	TGTGCCAGCGCCCCGGGACTAGTTACCTACAATGAGCAGTTCTTC	CASAPGLVTYNEQFF
-	TRBV19	TRBJ2-7	-	TGTGCCAGTACGGCAGGGGAGACCTACGAGCAGTACTTC	CASTAGETYEQYF
-	TRBV9	TRBJ2-5	TRBD2	TGTGCCAGCAGCATATCTAGCGGGGGGGACCAAGAGACCCAGTACTTC	CASSISSGGDQETQYF
-	TRBV2	TRBJ2-5	-	TGTGCCAGCAGTGACAGGGTGAATGGAGAGACCCAGTACTTC	CASSDRVNGETQYF
once	TRBV9	TRBJ2-1	-	TGTGCCAGCAGCGCCCACTGGCGGGGCTACAATGAGCAGTTCTTC	CASSAHWRGYNEQFF
-	TRBV11-2	TRBJ2-1	TRBD2	TGTGCCAGCAGCCCTCGCAGGGGACTAGCAGGGGGGGACAATGAGCAGTTCTTC	CASSPRRGLAGGDNEQFF
-	TRBV11-2	TRBJ2-3	TRBD2	TGTGCCAGCAGCTTCATAAGGACTAGCGGGAGGGGGTCGGATACGCAGTATTTT	CASSFIRTSGRGSDTQYF
-	TRBV27	TRBJ2-1	TRBD2	TGTGCCAGCACCCTATCGGGACTAGCGGGAGAGGAGCAGTTCTTC	CASTLSGLAGEEQFF
-	TRBV29-1	TRBJ1-2	-	TGCAGCGTCAGACAGTCAGGCTACACCTTC	CSVRQSGYTF
-	TRBV5-1	TRBJ2-5	-	TGCGCCAGCAGAACACAAGAGACCCAGTACTTC	CASRTQETQYF
-	TRBV10-3	TRBJ1-2	TRBD1	TGTGCCATCACCCCCCGGGACAGTAACTATGGCTACACCTTC	CAITPRDSNYGYTF
once	TRBV5-6	TRBJ1-4	-	TGTGCCAGCAGCTTGGACAAGGAAAAACTGTTTTTT	CASSLDKEKLFF
-	TRBV4-1	TRBJ2-1	TRBD2	TGCGCCAGCAGCTATCAGAGCGGGGACTCCTACAATGAGCAGTTCTTC	CASSYQSGDSYNEQFF
-	TRBV6-6	TRBJ2-2	-	TGTGCCAGCAGACAGGGTAATACCGGGGAGCTGTTTTTT	CASRQGNTGELFF
-	TRBV4-1	TRBJ2-1	-	TGCGCCAGCAGCCAAGAAGGAGCCAAAACCTCCGGGGACAATGAGCAGTTCTTC	CASSQEGAKTSGDNEQFF
-	TRBV27	TRBJ2-3	TRBD2	TGTGCCAGCAGGCCCCTTAGCGGGAGTTGGACAGATACGCAGTATTTT	CASRPLSGSWTDTQYF
-	TRBV9	TRBJ2-1	TRBD2	TGTGCCAGCAGCGTAGCTGGCGCGGGAGGCTTCAATGAGCAGTTCTTC	CASSVAGAGGFNEQFF
-	TRBV27	TRBJ1-5	-	TGTGCCAGCGGCTTAAAGGGGAATCAGCCCCAGCATTTT	CASGLKGNQPQHF
-	TRBV27	TRBJ2-7	TRBD2	TGTGCCAGCAGTTTCATAGCGGGAGGGGACTTCTACGAGCAGTACTTC	CASSFIAGGDFYEQYF
once	TRBV14	TRBJ1-1	TRBD1	TGTGCCAGCAGCACCCGGACAGGTCTGGAGGCTTTCTTT	CASSTRTGLEAFF
-	TRBV6-6	TRBJ1-4	-	TGTGCCAGCAGTTATGGGCAGTTTAATGAAAAACTGTTTTTT	CASSYGQFNEKLFF
-	TRBV2	TRBJ2-4	TRBD1	TGTGCCAGCAGGAGGGACAGGGATGGGTCCAAAAACATTCAGTACTTC	CASRRDRDGSKNIQYF
few	TRBV6-5	TRBJ1-1	-	TGTGCCAGCAGTTACAACGAGGGAACTGAAGCTTTCTTT	CASSYNEGTEAFF
-	TRBV15	TRBJ2-2	-	TGTGCCACCAGCAGAGATTGGGCCGGTTATACCGGGGAGCTGTTTTTT	CATSRDWAGYTGELFF
-	TRBV6-6	TRBJ1-1	TRBD1	TGTGCCAGCAGTTACTCGACAGGGGGCACTGAAGCTTTCTTT	CASSYSTGGTEAFF
-	TRBV5-1	TRBJ2-1	-	TGCGCCAGCAAGCAGGAAAATGAGCAGTTCTTC	CASKQENEQFF
-	TRBV18	TRBJ1-1	-	TGTGCCAGCTATCCACACCTGAACACTGAAGCTTTCTTT	CASYPHLNTEAFF
-	TRBV2	TRBJ2-7	TRBD2	TGTGCCAGCAAGGAAACTAGCGCCCACGAGCAGTACTTC	CASKETSAHEQYF
-	TRBV7-6	TRBJ2-2	TRBD2	TGTGCCAGCAGCTTAGTAGGACTAGCGGGAGGTATCACCGGGGAGCTGTTTTTT	CASSLVGLAGGITGELFF
-	TRBV28	TRBJ2-7	TRBD1	TGTGCCAGCAGCCCTGGACAGGTCTACGAGCAGTACTTC	CASSPGQVYEQYF
-	TRBV27	TRBJ2-7	TRBD1	TGTGCCAGCAACCTACAGGGGGCGGCCGAGCAGTACTTC	CASNLQGAAEQYF
-	TRBV11-3	TRBJ2-2	-	TGTGCCAGCAGCTTAAGAGGGAACACCGGGGAGCTGTTTTTT	CASSLRGNTGELFF
-	TRBV19	TRBJ2-7	TRBD2	TGTGCCAGTAGTACTGGACTAGCGGGAAGATCCTACGAGCAGTACTTC	CASSTGLAGRSYEQYF
-	TRBV7-9	TRBJ1-1	-	TGTGCCAGCAGCCCCCCGGGGTTCTCGGGGACTGAAGCTTTCTTT	CASSPPGFSGTEAFF
once	TRBV2	TRBJ2-7	TRBD2	TGTGCCAGCAGTGAAGAGGCGGGAGGGGGGGAGCAGTACTTC	CASSEEAGGGEQYF
-	TRBV30	TRBJ2-5	-	TGTGCCTGGAGCCTCAGGGCCGAGACCCAGTACTTC	CAWSLRAETQYF
-	TRBV14	TRBJ2-1	-	TGTGCCAGCAGCCTGACGTCTTGGAGCTCCTACAATGAGCAGTTCTTC	CASSLTSWSSYNEQFF
-	TRBV19	TRBJ1-5	TRBD1	TGTGCCAGTAGTGGGACAGGGGAGGGTTATCAGCCCCAGCATTTT	CASSGTGEGYQPQHF
-	TRBV21-1	TRBJ2-3	-	TGTGCCAGCAGCAAACTCCCCTGGGGGGGAGGAGTCGGAGATACGCAGTATTTT	CASSKLPWGGGVGDTQYF
-	TRBV7-9	TRBJ2-7	TRBD2	TGTGCCAGCAGCTTCGGACTAGCGGGAGCCTACGAGCAGTACTTC	CASSFGLAGAYEQYF
-	TRBV25-1	TRBJ1-2	TRBD1	TGTGCCAGCAGTGAAGGGGACAGAAGGTCCTATGGCTACACCTTC	CASSEGDRRSYGYTF
few	TRBV15	TRBJ2-3	-	TGTGCCACCAGCCGTCTACCGGGAGACGGGACAGATACGCAGTATTTT	CATSRLPGDGTDTQYF